This T cell receptor (beta chain) was sequenced in a study of cytomegalovirus exposure and HLA in healthy donors. This CDR3 spans 13 amino acids. The germline V and J ends were trimmed by 8 bases and 4 bases, with 14 bases remaining between them. CDR1 is MNHNS and CDR2 is SASEGT in the germline V gene. The sample holds a few counts of this clone. With 60 Vbeta and 13 Jbeta primers, the PCR was carried out. Only in-frame clones appear in the TCRdb table, and some are missing; sequencing was by immunoSEQ multiplex PCR. The sample includes roughly 130,000 clones, around 80% of them seen just once. V is TRBV6-1 and J is TRBJ2-5; possible D gene TRBD2, 5 bases. The sequencing sample was made of PBMCs. This clonotype was obtained from a male donor in good health and CMV-seropositive. The CDR3 coding sequence is TGTGCCAGCTCTGAACTAGATGCAGAGACCCAGTACTTC. This gives the protein CASSELDAETQYF.